The clone carrying this TCR beta chain was recorded a few times. The target antigen is unknown. The CDR3 spans 14 residues. Trimming took off 10 bases at V and 4 bases at J, with 19 bases between the two ends. This entry is derived from a study of human T cells and chemical hapten exposure. Study as a whole: Weekly administration of diphenylcyclopropenone to the scalp of patients continued throughout the approximately 23-week study. Per-sample TCR yields varied mainly from small pooled library volume differences. Notes on the study in general: High-frequency TCRs, those above 1 in 1000, stayed the same after DPC sensitization.

MiXCR, applied by TCRdb to the RACE reads, yields one record per CDR3 protein. This sample carries about 250,000 distinct CDR3 sequences, 7.5% to 9% of them seen once, and the ten largest clones take more than 0.95%. The time point was: pre-sensitization, week 0. Treatment here: therapeutic diphenylcyclopropenone sensitization with weekly scalp DPC. Total RNA was isolated from whole blood that had not been fractionated. The TCR originated in a man aged 18 to 30 with alopecia areata. Some clones in this sample may be carry-over from other donors' samples. The V and J genes are TRBV12-3 or TRBV12-4 and TRBJ1-2; D is unresolved. Sequencing used whole blood, obtained in connection with sensitization to the hapten diphenylcyclopropenone (DPC). CDR3 residues: CAIQTVPRLYGYTF. CDR3 coding DNA: TGTGCCATCCAGACTGTCCCCCGCCTCTATGGCTACACCTTC.